Each of the 25 T cell receptor beta chains below was sequenced from the same sample in a study of T-cell reconstitution after alpha-beta-depleted transplantation in children (dated by TCRdb to 2016 to 2017). Receptor amplification or capture employed PCR. Sequencing took place on an Illumina HiSeq 2500. TCR libraries were prepared with molecular barcoding, using unique molecular identifiers to normalize TCRbeta repertoire quantification. The public reads were quality trimmed at Q25 with fastp and then assembled into clones with MiXCR by TCRdb, keeping productive beta chains. Identical CDR3 proteins give one entry, which carries the most common genes and DNA. The sample has approximately 100,000 distinct CDR3 sequences on record, 9% to 15% of them singletons. Approximately 15% of the sample rests with the top ten. The sequences come from PBMCs from the stem cell graft donor, collected from the stem cell graft. The receptors originated from a human donor who donated a stem cell graft to a child with inherited bone marrow failure.

V gene TRBV4-3 combines with J gene TRBJ2-3, with TRBD2 matching over 9 bases. CDR1 is LGHNA, CDR2 YSLEER, per germline. This CDR3 spans 16 amino acids. V gave up 1 base and J gave up 6 bases; unmatched junction bases: 8. The chain's CDR3 is CASSQAHAGGADTQYF. CDR3 nucleotide sequence: TGCGCCAGCAGCCAAGCCCATGCGGGGGGGGCGGATACGCAGTATTTT.

The J gene is TRBJ2-7, the V gene TRBV5-4; D gene unclear. Germline CDR1 is SGHNT and CDR2 is YYREEE (reference sequence). V gave up 0 bases and J gave up 3 bases, with 10 bases separating them. The length of the CDR3 is 14 residues. The CDR3 DNA is TGTGCCAGCAGCTTGGATGGGATGGGCTACGAGCAGTACTTC. This encodes CASSLDGMGYEQYF.

The genes are TRBV7-8 and TRBJ2-7; 9 bases agree with TRBD2. Losses at the gene ends were 5 bases for V and 0 bases for J; bases not matched to a gene: 5. Germline lookup yields CDR1 SGHVS and CDR2 FQNEAQ. This CDR3 region has 15 residues. The DNA for the CDR3 is TGTGCCAGCAGCGAGACTAGCGGTAGCTCCTACGAGCAGTACTTC. Protein: CASSETSGSSYEQYF.

This clonotype was picked up many times. This chain connects TRBV4-2 to TRBJ2-1, with D possibly TRBD2 on 5 matching bases. V dropped 4 bases and J dropped 5 bases, with 12 bases sitting between them. The CDR3 sequence is 14 residues long. Germline V CDR1 and CDR2: LGHNA, YNFKEQ. The CDR3 region has the DNA TGTGCCAGCAGCCCCCCCCTAGCACACAATGAGCAGTTCTTC. Amino acid sequence: CASSPPLAHNEQFF.

This clonotype was recorded at least ten times. The J gene is TRBJ2-5, the V gene TRBV5-6; 12 nucleotides agree with TRBD2. This CDR3 is 15 amino acids long. V lost 4 bases and J lost 4; bases outside the gene matches: 5. The germline V gene has CDR1 SGHDT and CDR2 YYEEEE. Here the CDR3 DNA reads TGTGCCAGCAGCCAACTAGCGGGGGGCAGAGAGACCCAGTACTTC. Its translation is CASSQLAGGRETQYF.

At least ten counts were recorded for this clonotype. The J gene is TRBJ1-5, the V gene TRBV5-1; 7 bases are shared with TRBD1. Germline assignment: CDR1 SGHRS and CDR2 YFSETQ. Trimming removed 0 bases from V and 4 bases from J; junction bases left unmatched: 7. The CDR3 is 16 residues long. The CDR3 DNA reads TGCGCCAGCAGCTTGGGGCCGGACAGGAGTAATCAGCCCCAGCATTTT. It yields the protein CASSLGPDRSNQPQHF.

The V call is TRBV12-3 or TRBV12-4, the J call TRBJ2-5, with 14 nucleotides matching TRBD2. The CDR3 loop spans 14 amino acids. The junction had 4 bases not matched to a gene; V was cut back by 6 bases and J by 7 bases. The CDR3 spells CASSRGLAGGTQYF. The CDR3 DNA sequence: TGTGCCAGCAGCCGCGGACTAGCGGGGGGGACCCAGTACTTC.

Concerning this clonotype: A much larger clone is a single base away; this may be a read error. The missing conserved phenylalanine or tryptophan at the end of this CDR3 makes a read error likely. This chain joins TRBV7-2 and TRBJ2-3; 11 bases agree with TRBD1. V lost 3 bases to trimming and J lost 3 bases; unmatched junction nucleotides: 5. Germline V CDR1 and CDR2: SGHTA, FQGNSA. CDR3 length: 16 residues. This CDR3 is CASSFFRDRGTDTQYS. For the CDR3, the DNA is TGTGCCAGCAGCTTCTTCCGGGACAGGGGGACAGATACGCAGTATTCT.

Ten or more counts support this clonotype. The rearrangement links TRBV29-1 to TRBJ2-7; D may be TRBD1 (6 bases). The CDR3 is 14 amino acids. Germline V gene lookup returns CDR1 SQVTM and CDR2 ANQGSEA. V was pared by 3 bases and J by 6 bases, with 18 bases between. The CDR3 sequence is CSVDRGHPDGEQYF. CDR3 nucleotide sequence: TGCAGCGTTGACAGGGGCCATCCCGATGGCGAGCAGTACTTC.

The chain couples TRBV2 to TRBJ2-2; 10 bases match TRBD1. Trimming at V came to 7 bases and at J to 3 bases, leaving 5 bases not matched to a gene. Germline V gene lookup returns CDR1 SNHLY and CDR2 FYNNEI. This CDR3 has 15 residues. The CDR3 region is CASTDRGADTGELFF. For the CDR3, the DNA is TGTGCCAGCACGGACAGGGGGGCCGACACCGGGGAGCTGTTTTTT.

This clonotype has ten or more counts. This chain connects TRBV20-1 to TRBJ2-3; no clear D gene. V was shortened by 3 bases and J by 2 bases, with 12 bases between the two germline ends. Germline CDR1 and CDR2: DFQATT and SNEGSKA (reference sequence). This CDR3 is built from 14 residues. CDR3 bases: TGCAGTGCTAGGGGTTCAGCGTCCACAGATACGCAGTATTTT. This codes for CSARGSASTDTQYF.

This clonotype was picked up many times. The chain joins TRBV4-1 to TRBJ2-6; 7 bases are a match to TRBD1. This CDR3 spans 15 amino acids. Germline lookup yields CDR1 MGHRA and CDR2 YSYEKL. The J segment lost 5 bases and the V segment lost 5 bases, leaving 6 bases of the junction unmatched. The CDR3 sequence: CASSSQGVRANVLTF. CDR3 DNA: TGCGCCAGCAGCTCCCAGGGGGTACGGGCCAACGTCCTGACTTTC.

This clonotype came up many times. The chain couples TRBV28 to TRBJ1-6, with D hard to call. V was trimmed by 0 bases and J by 7 bases, leaving 1 base between them. The germline V gene has CDR1 MDHEN and CDR2 SYDVKM. CDR3 length: 12 residues. The CDR3 spells CASSLWNSPLHF. Here the CDR3 DNA reads TGTGCCAGCAGTTTATGGAATTCACCCCTCCACTTT.

The V and J genes are TRBV12-3 or TRBV12-4 and TRBJ1-2; D is unclear. The V gene lost 7 bases and the J gene lost 6 bases, with 15 bases spanning the gap. This CDR3 spans 13 amino acids. CDR3 DNA: TGTGCCAGCACCCCGACGGTGGAACATGGCTACACCTTC. This sequence encodes CASTPTVEHGYTF.

This clonotype showed up many times. This chain uses TRBV5-1 with TRBJ2-5; D is unclear. V lost 0 bases and J lost 5, with 14 bases in between. There are 15 residues in the CDR3. CDR1 SGHRS and CDR2 YFSETQ come from the germline V gene. CDR3 residues: CASSLGPQVVETQYF. DNA for the CDR3: TGCGCCAGCAGCTTGGGCCCCCAGGTGGTGGAGACCCAGTACTTC.

The sample holds many counts of this clonotype. V and J are TRBV9 and TRBJ2-4; no clear D gene. Germline CDR1 reads SGDLS; CDR2 reads YYNGEE. The CDR3 consists of 13 residues. Trimming cost V 0 bases and J 2 bases, with 3 bases left between them. CDR3 in amino acids: CASSVDSKNIQYF. The CDR3 DNA reads as TGTGCCAGCAGCGTAGATTCCAAAAACATTCAGTACTTC.

In its sample, this clonotype was seen many times. The chain combines TRBV5-1 with TRBJ1-1; 10 bases map to TRBD1. CDR3 length equals 15 residues. V shed 4 bases and J 4 bases; nucleotides not matched to a gene: 7. From germline, CDR1 is SGHRS and CDR2 YFSETQ. As DNA, the CDR3 is TGCGCCAGCAGCGAGACAGGGGGCGAGGGCACTGAAGCTTTCTTT. It codes for CASSETGGEGTEAFF.

This clonotype was counted at least ten times. The chain has TRBV7-3 and TRBJ2-3; perhaps D is TRBD1 or TRBD2 (6 bases each). V lost 6 bases and J lost 5, with 15 bases in between. Germline CDR1 is SGHTA and CDR2 is FQGTGA. The CDR3 is made up of 14 amino acids. DNA of the CDR3: TGTGCCAGCAGTTCTTACGGGGGCAGAGATACGCAGTATTTT. It encodes CASSSYGGRDTQYF.

The sample holds many counts of this clonotype. This rearrangement joins TRBV7-8 to TRBJ1-1, with unresolved D. The CDR3 spans 11 residues. CDR1 and CDR2 (germline): SGHVS, FQNEAQ. The germline V and J ends were trimmed by 11 bases and 3 bases, with 10 bases remaining between them. The CDR3 bases are TGTGCCGTTAGGGAGGACACTGAAGCTTTCTTT. Encoded protein: CAVREDTEAFF.

Many counts were recorded for this clonotype. The chain employs TRBV5-1 and TRBJ1-1; no firm D call. Trimming stripped 0 bases from V and 6 bases from J, with 15 bases between. Looked up from germline, CDR1 is SGHRS and CDR2 is YFSETQ. The CDR3 consists of 15 residues. CDR3 sequence reads: CASSLVTGSEAEAFF. As DNA, the CDR3 is TGCGCCAGCAGCTTGGTAACGGGGAGTGAGGCTGAAGCTTTCTTT.

The V call is TRBV2, the J call TRBJ2-1; TRBD1 matches at 10 bases. The trim removed 5 bases at V and 0 bases at J, leaving 1 base unmatched. There are 15 residues in the CDR3. The germline gives CDR1 SNHLY, CDR2 FYNNEI. This CDR3 is CASSRDRGSYNEQFF. CDR3 nucleotide sequence: TGTGCCAGCAGTCGGGACAGGGGCTCCTACAATGAGCAGTTCTTC.

This clonotype occurred many times. The chain recombines TRBV5-4 with TRBJ1-4; D is unresolved. The V and J ends lost 3 bases and 4 bases respectively, with 7 bases between them. CDR3 length: 13 residues. CDR1 is SGHNT, CDR2 YYREEE, per germline (reference sequence). DNA for the CDR3: TGTGCCAGCAGCTCCCGGGATAATGAAAAACTGTTTTTT. Its protein product is CASSSRDNEKLFF.

This clonotype was observed many times. The rearrangement joins TRBV5-5 to TRBJ2-2; D is perhaps TRBD1 or TRBD2 (5 bases each). The CDR3 consists of 16 residues. Germline V lookup: CDR1 SGHKS, CDR2 YYEKEE (reference sequence). V dropped 6 bases and J dropped 4 bases, with 19 bases sitting between them. CDR3 bases: TGTGCCAGCAACCCAAGTGGGGGTACCTTCACCGGGGAGCTGTTTTTT. Amino acids: CASNPSGGTFTGELFF.

This clonotype was seen only a few times. The chain uses TRBV15 and TRBJ2-1, with a tentative D call TRBD1 (11 bases). The CDR3 sequence is 18 residues long. V was trimmed by 7 bases and J by 6 bases, leaving 28 bases between them. The germline CDR1 and CDR2 sequences are LNHNV and YYDKDF (reference sequence). The CDR3 coding sequence is TGTGCCACCACCCAGGACAGGGGGCTGGCTAGCGGGAGCAATGAGCAGTTCTTC. Translating it yields CATTQDRGLASGSNEQFF.

This clonotype was counted a few times. The chain links TRBV19 to TRBJ1-2; D is ambiguous. Germline CDR1 LNHDA, CDR2 SQIVND (reference sequence). The length of the CDR3 is 13 residues. V lost 5 bases, J lost 5 bases, and 12 bases lay in between. CDR3 DNA sequence: TGTGCCAGTAGTGCCAGCCCGGGTTATGGCTACACCTTC. Residues: CASSASPGYGYTF.